The next 22 T cell receptor beta chains were all read from a single sample in a study of cytomegalovirus exposure and HLA in healthy donors. With 60 Vbeta and 13 Jbeta primers, the PCR was carried out. TCRdb's table, derived via immunoSEQ multiplex PCR, lists solely in-frame clones and lacks some. The sample records under 200,000 clones, around 79% being singletons. The source material was PBMCs. The receptors here all came from a woman aged 40 to 50 in good health and CMV-seronegative.

The chain combines TRBV15 with TRBJ2-7, with TRBD1 as a possible D gene (5 bases). The CDR3 contains 14 residues. Trimming took 0 bases from V and 4 from J, leaving 10 bases between them. CDR1 LNHNV and CDR2 YYDKDF come from the germline V gene (reference sequence). CDR3 nucleotide sequence: TGTGCCACCAGCAGAGACCTTCAGGGTTACGAGCAGTACTTC. Translated: CATSRDLQGYEQYF.

The V and J genes are TRBV7-9 and TRBJ2-1; D is perhaps TRBD1 (5 bases). Germline V CDR1 and CDR2: SEHNR, FQNEAQ (reference sequence). The CDR3 length is 14 residues. V was trimmed by 6 bases and J by 8 bases, leaving 17 bases between them. The CDR3 spells CASSRPGAWYEQFF. The CDR3 DNA follows: TGTGCCAGCAGTCGGCCTGGGGCGTGGTATGAGCAGTTCTTC.

The chain carries TRBV18 and TRBJ1-2; 9 bases are a match to TRBD1. Germline V CDR1 and CDR2: KGHSH, LQKENI. Unmatched junction bases numbered 2, after V lost 0 bases and J lost 3 bases. This CDR3 contains 15 residues. Written as DNA, the CDR3 is TGTGCCAGCTCACCACCGGGACAGGGCTACTATGGCTACACCTTC. It is translated as CASSPPGQGYYGYTF.

This clone has more than one count but fewer than ten. The V and J genes are TRBV27 and TRBJ2-7; TRBD2 is a possible D gene (5 bases). The CDR3 spans 13 residues. V lost 6 bases, J lost 2 bases, and 11 bases lay in between. The germline gives CDR1 MNHEY, CDR2 SMNVEV (reference sequence). CDR3 amino acids: CASSPRRTYEQYF. CDR3 in DNA: TGTGCCAGCAGCCCCCGGAGGACCTACGAGCAGTACTTC.

This clone was recorded a few times. J is TRBJ2-5 and V is TRBV6-5; 7 bases map to TRBD2. The CDR3 is 13 amino acids. Germline V gene sequence: CDR1 MNHEY, CDR2 SVGAGI. The V gene end was trimmed by 7 bases and the J gene end by 1 base; junction bases not matched to a gene: 3. The CDR3 region is CASNRLAQETQYF. CDR3 DNA sequence: TGTGCCAGCAACAGACTAGCCCAAGAGACCCAGTACTTC.

The V gene is TRBV19, the J gene TRBJ2-7, with 9 positions matching TRBD1. Losses at the gene ends were 1 base for V and 2 bases for J; bases not matched to a gene: 3. CDR3 size: 15 residues. Germline CDR1 and CDR2: LNHDA and SQIVND (reference sequence). The CDR3 protein is CASSIVQGATYEQYF. For the CDR3, the DNA is TGTGCCAGTAGTATAGTACAGGGGGCCACCTACGAGCAGTACTTC.

This clone was seen a single time. The V and J genes are TRBV28 and TRBJ2-2; perhaps TRBD1 as D (6 bases). The CDR3 covers 16 residues. V dropped 8 bases and J dropped 2 bases, with 18 bases sitting between them. Germline CDR1 MDHEN, CDR2 SYDVKM. The CDR3 sequence is CASGATGHRNTGELFF. CDR3 coding DNA: TGTGCCAGCGGCGCGACGGGACACCGCAACACCGGGGAGCTGTTTTTT.

This chain links TRBV2 with TRBJ2-1; TRBD2 matches 11 bases. After removal of 9 bases from V and 0 bases from J, the junction contained 16 bases not matched to a gene. The CDR3 totals 19 residues. Germline CDR1 reads SNHLY; CDR2 reads FYNNEI. The CDR3 spells CARARTGLAETSSYNEQFF. As DNA, the CDR3 is TGTGCCAGAGCGAGGACGGGACTAGCGGAGACTAGCTCCTACAATGAGCAGTTCTTC.

CDR3 amino acids: CASSQGSLAFF. For the CDR3, the DNA is TGTGCCAGCAGTCAGGGAAGTTTGGCTTTCTTT. The V and J genes are TRBV6-6 and TRBJ1-1; D is possibly TRBD1 (5 bases). The CDR3 sequence is 11 residues long. V was trimmed by 5 bases and J by 11 bases, leaving 12 bases between them. The germline gives CDR1 MNHNY, CDR2 SVGAGI (reference sequence).

CDR3 nucleotides: TGTGCCAGCACCCTTGGGGCACATCAAGAGACCCAGTACTTC. Translated: CASTLGAHQETQYF. This chain uses TRBV5-6 with TRBJ2-5; perhaps TRBD1 as D (5 bases). Germline-derived CDR1 and CDR2 are SGHDT and YYEEEE. This CDR3 is built from 14 residues. The V end lost 6 bases, the J end lost 2 bases, and 14 bases lay between the germline ends.

V gene TRBV27 combines with J gene TRBJ2-2; a weak D match, TRBD2 (5 bases). This CDR3 has 14 residues. Germline assignment: CDR1 MNHEY and CDR2 SMNVEV (reference sequence). Trimming removed 3 bases from V and 6 bases from J, with 11 bases in between. Written as DNA, the CDR3 is TGTGCCAGCAGTTTGTCTACTAGTCCCGGGGAGCTGTTTTTT. As protein: CASSLSTSPGELFF.

V usage is TRBV5-6 and J usage is TRBJ1-5; 12 bases match TRBD1. This CDR3 has 16 residues. The V segment lost 4 bases and the J segment 6 bases; nucleotides outside the gene matches: 8. Germline CDR1 SGHDT, CDR2 YYEEEE. CDR3 amino acids: CASSGGTGGSGQPQHF. CDR3 sequence (DNA): TGTGCCAGCAGCGGCGGGACAGGGGGCTCGGGTCAGCCCCAGCATTTT.

The gene calls are TRBV7-2 and TRBJ2-7; 10 nucleotides align to TRBD1. This CDR3 contains 13 residues. V shed 6 bases and J 5 bases; nucleotides not matched to a gene: 4. Germline lookup yields CDR1 SGHTA and CDR2 FQGNSA. The CDR3 is CASRRDRGNEQYF. CDR3 DNA sequence: TGTGCCAGCAGGCGGGACAGGGGCAACGAGCAGTACTTC.

This clone was observed once. V gene TRBV28 combines with J gene TRBJ1-2; D not resolved. CDR1 and CDR2 (germline): MDHEN, SYDVKM. There are 13 residues in the CDR3. Trimming pared 6 bases from V and 4 bases from J, leaving 12 bases between. The CDR3 is CASSRVRSYGYTF. The CDR3 bases are TGTGCCAGCAGCCGGGTTAGAAGCTATGGCTACACCTTC.

The chain recombines TRBV2 with TRBJ1-5; 10 nucleotides align to TRBD1. CDR1 and CDR2 from the germline V gene are SNHLY and FYNNEI. Germline trimming cut 8 bases from V and 6 bases from J; bases unmatched to any gene: 7. CDR3 size: 14 residues. CDR3 sequence: CASAGTGVIQPQHF. CDR3 nucleotide sequence: TGTGCCAGCGCGGGGACAGGGGTTATTCAGCCCCAGCATTTT.

The chain combines TRBV7-8 with TRBJ1-5, with 8 bases matching TRBD1. The CDR3 contains 18 residues. Germline trimming cut 5 bases from V and 6 bases from J; bases unmatched to any gene: 18. Germline V gene lookup returns CDR1 SGHVS and CDR2 FQNEAQ. The CDR3 DNA reads TGTGCCAGCAGCGCCCGAAACACAGGGGGTCTTTTACGTCAGCCCCAGCATTTT. Its translation: CASSARNTGGLLRQPQHF.

The sample holds a few counts of this clone. The gene calls are TRBV2 and TRBJ2-7; maybe TRBD2 (5 bases). The V gene's germline CDR1 is SNHLY and CDR2 FYNNEI. The CDR3 runs 15 residues. V was clipped by 0 bases and J by 7 bases, with 16 bases between them. For the CDR3, the DNA is TGTGCCAGCAGTGAAGCGAGAGGGCGAGTCTGGGAGCAGTACTTC. Its protein is CASSEARGRVWEQYF. The full variable domain, its missing parts supplied by reference TRBV2 and TRBJ2-7, is EPEVTQTPSHQVTQMGQEVILRCVPISNHLYFYWYRQILGQKVEFLVSFYNNEISEKSEIFDDQFSVERPDGSNFTLKIRSTKLEDSAMYFCASSEARGRVWEQYFGPGTRLTVT.

The chain uses TRBV11-2 and TRBJ1-3; TRBD1 matches at 7 bases. This CDR3 is built from 14 residues. Germline CDR1 is SGHAT and CDR2 is FQNNGV. The V segment lost 7 bases and the J segment 3 bases; nucleotides outside the gene matches: 6. CDR3 coding DNA: TGTGCCAGCACCCGGGGACAGCATGGAAACACCATATATTTT. This sequence encodes CASTRGQHGNTIYF.

J is TRBJ2-1 and V is TRBV28, with 10 nucleotides matching TRBD1. With V trimmed by 6 bases and J by 6 bases, 8 bases remained unmatched. Germline V CDR1 and CDR2: MDHEN, SYDVKM. CDR3 length: 15 residues. DNA of the CDR3: TGTGCCAGCAGGAAAGGGGGACAGGGGTTCAATGAGCAGTTCTTC. Translating gives CASRKGGQGFNEQFF.

The sample holds a few counts of this clone. This rearrangement joins TRBV4-2 to TRBJ1-2; D not resolved. Germline values: CDR1 LGHNA, CDR2 YNFKEQ. This CDR3 contains 15 residues. V was trimmed by 1 base and J by 4 bases, leaving 13 bases between them. CDR3 residues: CASSQGPSGPYGYTF. CDR3 nucleotide sequence: TGTGCCAGCAGCCAAGGCCCCTCAGGCCCCTATGGCTACACCTTC.

The chain carries TRBV9 and TRBJ2-5; TRBD1 matches at 9 bases. There are 15 residues in the CDR3. Germline CDR1 SGDLS, CDR2 YYNGEE. Unmatched junction bases numbered 8, after V lost 5 bases and J lost 3 bases. This CDR3 is CASSPHGQGKETQYF. The CDR3 bases are TGTGCCAGCAGTCCTCATGGACAGGGGAAAGAGACCCAGTACTTC.

The chain is built from TRBV6-1 and TRBJ2-3, with TRBD2 matching over 13 bases. The CDR3 sequence is 16 residues long. J was trimmed by 5 bases and V by 4 bases; bases with no gene match: 6. Germline CDR1 and CDR2: MNHNS and SASEGT. The CDR3 protein is CASSARTSGSVDTQYF. DNA for the CDR3: TGTGCCAGCAGTGCAAGGACTAGCGGGAGCGTAGATACGCAGTATTTT.